This T cell receptor beta chain was documented in a study of vaccination effects on CD4 cells after COVID-19. Turning to the study itself: Pools of viral peptides were used by the ViraFEST assay to expand antigen-specific CD4+ T cells ahead of sequencing.

The authors isolated CD4+ T cells after 10 days of culture. Two-dose BNT162b2 or mRNA-1273 vaccination was given to participants. Neither prior SARS-CoV-2 infection nor positive nucleocapsid antibodies were present in the vaccine recipients. Clones were sequenced by immunoSEQ multiplex PCR, and TCRdb holds only the in-frame ones, with some missing. The data show tens of thousands of clones, approximately 80% seen once. On this clone itself: Its antigen is not known.

Trimming shortened V by 6 bases and J by 1 base, and 11 bases separated the two germline ends. The CDR3 is 14 amino acids. Germline V CDR1 and CDR2: ENHRY, SYGVKD. Study observations and caveats: Marked clonal contraction was seen in infection- and vaccine-induced clones late after vaccination.

The chain couples TRBV10-3 to TRBJ2-3, with D perhaps TRBD2 (6 bases). This TCR came from a human donor who received a COVID-19 vaccine. Sequencing used CD4+ T cells from PBMCs cultured without peptide, obtained after COVID-19 vaccination. CDR3 bases: TGTGCCATCAGCCAGGGAGGTGGCACAGATACGCAGTATTTT. This gives the protein CAISQGGGTDTQYF.